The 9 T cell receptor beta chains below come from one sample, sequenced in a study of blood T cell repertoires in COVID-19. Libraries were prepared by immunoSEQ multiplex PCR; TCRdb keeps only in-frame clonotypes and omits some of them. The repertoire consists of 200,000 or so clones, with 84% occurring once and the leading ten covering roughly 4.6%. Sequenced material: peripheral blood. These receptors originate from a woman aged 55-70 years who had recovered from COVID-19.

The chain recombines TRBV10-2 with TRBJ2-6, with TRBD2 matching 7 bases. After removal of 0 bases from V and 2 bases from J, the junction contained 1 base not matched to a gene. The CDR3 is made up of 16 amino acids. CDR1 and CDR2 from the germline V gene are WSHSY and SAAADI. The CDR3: CASSESGRAGANVLTF. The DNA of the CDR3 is TGCGCCAGCAGTGAGTCTGGGAGGGCTGGGGCCAACGTCCTGACTTTC.

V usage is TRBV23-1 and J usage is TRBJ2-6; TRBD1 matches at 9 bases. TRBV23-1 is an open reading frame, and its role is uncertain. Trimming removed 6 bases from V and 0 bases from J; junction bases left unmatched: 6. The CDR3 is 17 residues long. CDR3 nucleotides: TGCGCCAGCAGGCGCCGGACAGGGGACTCTGGGGCCAACGTCCTGACTTTC. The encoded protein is CASRRRTGDSGANVLTF.

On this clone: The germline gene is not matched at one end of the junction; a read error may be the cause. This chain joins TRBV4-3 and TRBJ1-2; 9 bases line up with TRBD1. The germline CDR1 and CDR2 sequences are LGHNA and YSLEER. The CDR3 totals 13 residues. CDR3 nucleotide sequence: TGCGCCAGCAGCAAAGACAGGGGGGATGGCTACACCTTC. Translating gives CASSKDRGDGYTF.

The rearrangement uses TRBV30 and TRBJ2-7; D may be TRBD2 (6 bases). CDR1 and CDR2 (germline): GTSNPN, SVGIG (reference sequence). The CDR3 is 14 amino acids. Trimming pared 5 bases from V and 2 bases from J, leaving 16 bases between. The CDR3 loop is CAWGGGIGPYEQYF. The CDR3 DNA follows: TGTGCCTGGGGTGGGGGGATCGGACCCTACGAGCAGTACTTC.

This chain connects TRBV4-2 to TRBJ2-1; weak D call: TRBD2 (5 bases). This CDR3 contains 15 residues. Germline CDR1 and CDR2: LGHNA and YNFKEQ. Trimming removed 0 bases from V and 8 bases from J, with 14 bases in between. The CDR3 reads CASSQESSGGYEQFF. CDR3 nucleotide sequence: TGTGCCAGCAGCCAAGAGAGCAGCGGAGGTTATGAGCAGTTCTTC.

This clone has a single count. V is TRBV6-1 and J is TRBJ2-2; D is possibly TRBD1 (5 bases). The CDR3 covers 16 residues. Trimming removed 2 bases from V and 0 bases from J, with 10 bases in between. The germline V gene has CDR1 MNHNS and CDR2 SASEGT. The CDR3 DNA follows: TGTGCCAGCAGTGAACCTACAGGACCGAACACCGGGGAGCTGTTTTTT. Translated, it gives CASSEPTGPNTGELFF.

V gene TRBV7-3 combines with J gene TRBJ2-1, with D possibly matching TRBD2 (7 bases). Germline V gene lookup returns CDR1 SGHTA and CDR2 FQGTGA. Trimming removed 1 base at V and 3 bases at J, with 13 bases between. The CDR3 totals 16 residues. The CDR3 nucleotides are TGTGCCAGCAGCTTAAATCCGGGGGGCATCTACAATGAGCAGTTCTTC. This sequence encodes CASSLNPGGIYNEQFF.

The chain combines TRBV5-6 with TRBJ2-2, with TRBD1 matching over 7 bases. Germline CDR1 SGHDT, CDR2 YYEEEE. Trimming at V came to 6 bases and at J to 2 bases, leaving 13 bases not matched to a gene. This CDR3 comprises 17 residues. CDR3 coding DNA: TGTGCCAGCAACTTTTTATCCCGGGACAGTAACACCGGGGAGCTGTTTTTT. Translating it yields CASNFLSRDSNTGELFF.

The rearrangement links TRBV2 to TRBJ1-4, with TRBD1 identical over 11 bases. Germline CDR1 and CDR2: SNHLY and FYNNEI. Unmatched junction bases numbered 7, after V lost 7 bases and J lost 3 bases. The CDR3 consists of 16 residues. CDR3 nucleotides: TGTGCCAGCAATCGGGACAGGGGGTTGGCTAATGAAAAACTGTTTTTT. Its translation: CASNRDRGLANEKLFF.